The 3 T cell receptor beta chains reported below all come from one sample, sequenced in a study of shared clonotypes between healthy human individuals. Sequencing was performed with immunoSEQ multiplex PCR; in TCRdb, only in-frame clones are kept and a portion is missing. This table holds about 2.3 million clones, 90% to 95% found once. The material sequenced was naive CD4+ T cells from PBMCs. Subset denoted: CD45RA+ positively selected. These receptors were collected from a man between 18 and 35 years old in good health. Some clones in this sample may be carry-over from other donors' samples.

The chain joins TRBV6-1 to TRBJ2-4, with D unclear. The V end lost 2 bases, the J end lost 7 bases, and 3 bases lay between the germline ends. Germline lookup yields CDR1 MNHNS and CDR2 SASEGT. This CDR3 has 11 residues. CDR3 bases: TGTGCCAGCAGTGAATCTAACATTCAGTACTTC. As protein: CASSESNIQYF.

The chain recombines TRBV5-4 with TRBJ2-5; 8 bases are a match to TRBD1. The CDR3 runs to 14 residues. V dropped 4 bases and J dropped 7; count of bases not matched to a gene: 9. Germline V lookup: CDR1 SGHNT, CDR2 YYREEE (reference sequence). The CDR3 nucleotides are TGTGCCAGCAGCAGATCAGGGGGCGCGGGGACCCAGTACTTC. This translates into CASSRSGGAGTQYF.

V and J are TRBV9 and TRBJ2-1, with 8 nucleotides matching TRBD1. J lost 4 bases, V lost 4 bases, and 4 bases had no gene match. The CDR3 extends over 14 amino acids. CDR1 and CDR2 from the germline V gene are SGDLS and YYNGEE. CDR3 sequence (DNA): TGTGCCAGCAGCAGACGGACAGGGTACAATGAGCAGTTCTTC. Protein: CASSRRTGYNEQFF.